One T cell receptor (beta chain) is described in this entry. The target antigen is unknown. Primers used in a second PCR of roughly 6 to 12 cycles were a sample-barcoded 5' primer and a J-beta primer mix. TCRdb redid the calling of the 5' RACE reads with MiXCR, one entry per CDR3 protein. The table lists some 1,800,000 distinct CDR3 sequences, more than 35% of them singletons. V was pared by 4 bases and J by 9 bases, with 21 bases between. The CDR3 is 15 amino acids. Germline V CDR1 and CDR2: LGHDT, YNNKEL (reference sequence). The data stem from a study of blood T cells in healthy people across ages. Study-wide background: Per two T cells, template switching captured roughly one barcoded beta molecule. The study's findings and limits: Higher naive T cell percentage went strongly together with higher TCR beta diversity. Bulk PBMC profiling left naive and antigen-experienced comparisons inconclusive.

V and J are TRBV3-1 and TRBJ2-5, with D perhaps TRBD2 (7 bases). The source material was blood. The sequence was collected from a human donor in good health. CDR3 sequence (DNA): TGTGCCAGCAGCCCCACAAGTGGGACTACAGGGTCCCAGTACTTC. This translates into CASSPTSGTTGSQYF.